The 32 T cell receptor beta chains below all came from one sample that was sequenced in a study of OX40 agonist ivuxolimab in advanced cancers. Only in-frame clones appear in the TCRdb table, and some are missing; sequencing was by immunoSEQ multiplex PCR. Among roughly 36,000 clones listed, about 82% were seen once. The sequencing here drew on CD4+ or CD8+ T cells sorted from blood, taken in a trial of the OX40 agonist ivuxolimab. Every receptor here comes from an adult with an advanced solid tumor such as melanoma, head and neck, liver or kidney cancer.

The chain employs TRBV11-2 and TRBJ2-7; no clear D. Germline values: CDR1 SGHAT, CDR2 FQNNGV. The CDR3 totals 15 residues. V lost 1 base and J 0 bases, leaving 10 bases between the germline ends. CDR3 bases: TGTGCCAGCAGCTTAGCCGGCGGAAGCTCCTACGAGCAGTACTTC. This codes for CASSLAGGSSYEQYF.

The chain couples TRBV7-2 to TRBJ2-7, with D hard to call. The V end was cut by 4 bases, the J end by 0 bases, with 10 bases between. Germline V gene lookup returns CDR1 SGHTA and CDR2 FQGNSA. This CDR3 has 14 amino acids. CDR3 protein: CASSSSVSSYEQYF. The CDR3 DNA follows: TGTGCCAGCAGCTCGTCTGTAAGCTCCTACGAGCAGTACTTC.

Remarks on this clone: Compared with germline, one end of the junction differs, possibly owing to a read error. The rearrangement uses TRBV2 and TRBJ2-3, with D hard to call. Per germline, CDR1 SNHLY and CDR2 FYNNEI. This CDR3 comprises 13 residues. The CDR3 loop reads CASSVGRPDAQYF. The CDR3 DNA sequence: TGTGCCAGCAGTGTAGGTAGGCCAGATGCGCAGTATTTT.

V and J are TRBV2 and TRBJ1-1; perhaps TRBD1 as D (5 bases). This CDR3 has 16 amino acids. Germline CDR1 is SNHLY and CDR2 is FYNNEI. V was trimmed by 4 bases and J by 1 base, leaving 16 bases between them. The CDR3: CASSVNRRGTNTEAFF. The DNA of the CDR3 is TGTGCCAGCAGTGTCAATAGAAGGGGAACGAACACTGAAGCTTTCTTT.

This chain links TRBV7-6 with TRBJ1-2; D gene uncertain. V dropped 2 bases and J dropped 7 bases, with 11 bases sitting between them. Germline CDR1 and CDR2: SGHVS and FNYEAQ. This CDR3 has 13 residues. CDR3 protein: CASSLRDSSGYTF. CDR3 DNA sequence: TGTGCCAGCAGCTTAAGGGATTCGAGTGGCTACACCTTC.

CDR3 sequence reads: CASSDTGFNGYTF. The CDR3 DNA sequence: TGTGCCAGCAGTGATACAGGGTTTAATGGCTACACCTTC. The V call is TRBV2, the J call TRBJ1-2; D might be TRBD1 (6 bases). Trimming left V 3 bases short and J 6 bases short, with 11 bases between. CDR1 SNHLY and CDR2 FYNNEI come from the germline V gene. The CDR3 has 13 amino acids.

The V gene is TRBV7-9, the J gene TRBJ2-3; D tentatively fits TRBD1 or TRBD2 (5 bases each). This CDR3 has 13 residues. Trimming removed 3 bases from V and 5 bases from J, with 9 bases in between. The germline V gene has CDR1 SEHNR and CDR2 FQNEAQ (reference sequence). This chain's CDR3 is CASSLGTVDTQYF. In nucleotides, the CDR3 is TGTGCCAGCAGCTTGGGGACGGTAGATACGCAGTATTTT.

The CDR3 DNA reads TGTGCCAGCAGCCCACACCGACCGGGACACCGTCAAGAGACCCAGTACTTC. Translation: CASSPHRPGHRQETQYF. The chain links TRBV7-9 to TRBJ2-5; possibly TRBD1 for D (6 bases). This CDR3 has 17 amino acids. Looked up from germline, CDR1 is SEHNR and CDR2 is FQNEAQ (reference sequence). Trimming pared 5 bases from V and 2 bases from J, leaving 21 bases between.

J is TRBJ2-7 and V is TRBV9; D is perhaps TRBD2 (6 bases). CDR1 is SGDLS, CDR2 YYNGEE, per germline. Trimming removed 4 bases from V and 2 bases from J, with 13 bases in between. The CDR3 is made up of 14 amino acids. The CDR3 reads CASSPGGVAYEQYF. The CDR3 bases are TGTGCCAGCAGCCCCGGAGGGGTAGCCTACGAGCAGTACTTC.

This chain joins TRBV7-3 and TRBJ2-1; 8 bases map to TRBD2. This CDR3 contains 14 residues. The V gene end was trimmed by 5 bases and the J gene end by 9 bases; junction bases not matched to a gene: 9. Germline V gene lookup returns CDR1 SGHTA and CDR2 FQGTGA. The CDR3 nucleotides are TGTGCCAGCAGCGGCCCGGGAGGGCCGGGTGAGCAGTTCTTC. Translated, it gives CASSGPGGPGEQFF.

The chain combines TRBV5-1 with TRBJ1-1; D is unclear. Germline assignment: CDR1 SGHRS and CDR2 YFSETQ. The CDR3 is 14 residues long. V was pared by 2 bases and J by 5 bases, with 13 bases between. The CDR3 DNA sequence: TGCGCCAGCAGCTTCAGAGGGAGTCAGACTGAAGCTTTCTTT. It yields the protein CASSFRGSQTEAFF.

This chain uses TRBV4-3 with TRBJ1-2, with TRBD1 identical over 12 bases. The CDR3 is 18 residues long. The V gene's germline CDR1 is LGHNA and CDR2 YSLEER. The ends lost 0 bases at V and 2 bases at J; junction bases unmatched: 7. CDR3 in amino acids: CASSQDGDRGLLNYGYTF. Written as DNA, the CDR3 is TGCGCCAGCAGCCAAGATGGGGACAGGGGGCTATTGAACTATGGCTACACCTTC.

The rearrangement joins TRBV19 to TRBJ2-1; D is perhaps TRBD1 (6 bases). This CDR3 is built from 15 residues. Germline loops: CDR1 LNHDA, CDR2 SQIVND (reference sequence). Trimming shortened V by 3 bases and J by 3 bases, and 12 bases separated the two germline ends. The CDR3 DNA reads TGTGCCAGTAGTATTAGTCAGGGGTTCTACAATGAGCAGTTCTTC. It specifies CASSISQGFYNEQFF.

The CDR3, as DNA: TGCAGCGTCGTCGGATCGGACGGAAATACGCAGTATTTT. It encodes CSVVGSDGNTQYF. This chain connects TRBV29-1 to TRBJ2-3; D ambiguous. There are 13 residues in the CDR3. V lost 6 bases and J lost 7, with 17 bases in between. The germline V gene has CDR1 SQVTM and CDR2 ANQGSEA.

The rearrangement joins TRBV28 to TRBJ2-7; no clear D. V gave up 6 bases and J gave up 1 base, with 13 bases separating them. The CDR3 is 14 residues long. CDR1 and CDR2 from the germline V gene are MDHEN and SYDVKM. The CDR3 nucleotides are TGTGCCAGCAGCCCCCCCACAGCGTCCTACGAGCAGTACTTC. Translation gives CASSPPTASYEQYF.

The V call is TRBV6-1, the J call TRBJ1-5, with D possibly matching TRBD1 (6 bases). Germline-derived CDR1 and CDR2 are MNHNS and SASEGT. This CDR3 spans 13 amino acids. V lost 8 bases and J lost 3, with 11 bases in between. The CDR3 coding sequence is TGTGCCAGCGGAAACAGGGTCAATCAGCCCCAGCATTTT. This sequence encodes CASGNRVNQPQHF.

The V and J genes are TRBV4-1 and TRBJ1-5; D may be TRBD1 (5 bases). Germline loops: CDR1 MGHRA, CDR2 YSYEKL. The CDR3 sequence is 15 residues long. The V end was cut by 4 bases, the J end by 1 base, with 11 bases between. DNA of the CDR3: TGCGCCAGCAGCCTAGGCAGGGACAGCAATCAGCCCCAGCATTTT. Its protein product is CASSLGRDSNQPQHF.

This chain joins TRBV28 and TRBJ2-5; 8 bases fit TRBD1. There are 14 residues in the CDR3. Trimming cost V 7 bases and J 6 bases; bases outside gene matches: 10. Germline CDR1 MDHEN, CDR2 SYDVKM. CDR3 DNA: TGTGCCAGCATCCCACCAGGGGGCCGGAAGACCCAGTACTTC. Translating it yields CASIPPGGRKTQYF.

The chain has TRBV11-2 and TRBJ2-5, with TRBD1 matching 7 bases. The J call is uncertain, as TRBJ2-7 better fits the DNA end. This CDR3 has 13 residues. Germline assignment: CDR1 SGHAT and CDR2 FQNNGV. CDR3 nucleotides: TGTGCCAGCAGTCAGTCGGCAGGGGGCGAGCAGTACTTC. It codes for CASSQSAGGEQYF.

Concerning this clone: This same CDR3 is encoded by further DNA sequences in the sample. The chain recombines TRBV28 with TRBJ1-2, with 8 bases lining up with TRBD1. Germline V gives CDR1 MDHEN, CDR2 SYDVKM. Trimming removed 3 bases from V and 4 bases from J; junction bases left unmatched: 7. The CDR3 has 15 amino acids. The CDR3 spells CASSLGQGAPYGYTF. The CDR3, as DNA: TGTGCCAGCAGTTTGGGGCAGGGGGCGCCCTATGGCTACACCTTC.

DNA of the CDR3: TGTGCCAGCAGTTACTCGCAGGGCAATCAGCCCCAGCATTTT. Amino acids: CASSYSQGNQPQHF. The rearrangement links TRBV6-6 to TRBJ1-5, with unresolved D. The CDR3 has 14 residues. Trimming took 0 bases from V and 2 from J, leaving 5 bases between them. Per germline, CDR1 MNHNY and CDR2 SVGAGI (reference sequence).

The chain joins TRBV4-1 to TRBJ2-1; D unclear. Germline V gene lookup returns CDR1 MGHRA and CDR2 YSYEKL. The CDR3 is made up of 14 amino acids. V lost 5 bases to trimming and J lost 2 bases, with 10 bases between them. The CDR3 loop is CASSRSITYNEQFF. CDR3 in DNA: TGCGCCAGCAGCAGGTCGATTACCTACAATGAGCAGTTCTTC.

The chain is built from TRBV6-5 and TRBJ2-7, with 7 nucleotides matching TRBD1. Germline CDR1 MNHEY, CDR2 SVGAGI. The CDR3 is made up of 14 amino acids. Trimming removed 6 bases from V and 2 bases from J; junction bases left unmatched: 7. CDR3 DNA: TGTGCCAGCAGCCCTCGGGACAGTACCTACGAGCAGTACTTC. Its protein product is CASSPRDSTYEQYF.

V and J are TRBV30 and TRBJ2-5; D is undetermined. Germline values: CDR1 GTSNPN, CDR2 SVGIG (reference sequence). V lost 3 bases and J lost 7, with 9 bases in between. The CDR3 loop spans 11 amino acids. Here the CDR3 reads CAWSAVGTQYF. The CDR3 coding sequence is TGTGCCTGGAGCGCCGTGGGGACCCAGTACTTC.

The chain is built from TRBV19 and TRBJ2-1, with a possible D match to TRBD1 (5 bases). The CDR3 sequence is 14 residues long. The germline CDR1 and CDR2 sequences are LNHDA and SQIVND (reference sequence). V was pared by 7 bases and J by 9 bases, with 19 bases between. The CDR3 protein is CASTSGWMESEQFF. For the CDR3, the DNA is TGTGCCAGTACCTCAGGGTGGATGGAAAGTGAGCAGTTCTTC.

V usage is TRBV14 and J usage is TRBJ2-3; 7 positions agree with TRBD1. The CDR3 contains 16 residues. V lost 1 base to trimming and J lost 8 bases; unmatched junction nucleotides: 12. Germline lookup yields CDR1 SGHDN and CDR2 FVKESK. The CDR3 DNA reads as TGTGCCAGCAGCCAAGTGACAGGGAACGTTGGCGGTACGCAGTATTTT. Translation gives CASSQVTGNVGGTQYF.

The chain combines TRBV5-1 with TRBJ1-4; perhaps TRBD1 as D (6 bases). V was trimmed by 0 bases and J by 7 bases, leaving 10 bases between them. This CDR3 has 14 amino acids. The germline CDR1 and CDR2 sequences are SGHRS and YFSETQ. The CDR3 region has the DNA TGCGCCAGCAGCTTGGAGGGGGATAGTGAAAAACTGTTTTTT. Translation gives CASSLEGDSEKLFF.

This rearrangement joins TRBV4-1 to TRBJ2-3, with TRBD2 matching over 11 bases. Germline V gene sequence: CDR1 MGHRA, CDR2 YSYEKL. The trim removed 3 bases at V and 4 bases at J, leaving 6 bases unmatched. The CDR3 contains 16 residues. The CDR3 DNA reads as TGCGCCAGCAGCCAGTTTAGCGGGGGGGCCTCAGATACGCAGTATTTT. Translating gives CASSQFSGGASDTQYF.

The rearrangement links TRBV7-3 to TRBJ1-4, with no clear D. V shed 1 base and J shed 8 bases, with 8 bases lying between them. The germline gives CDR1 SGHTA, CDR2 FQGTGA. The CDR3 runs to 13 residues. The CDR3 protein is CASSLKPGEKLFF. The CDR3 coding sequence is TGTGCCAGCAGCTTAAAGCCCGGGGAAAAACTGTTTTTT.

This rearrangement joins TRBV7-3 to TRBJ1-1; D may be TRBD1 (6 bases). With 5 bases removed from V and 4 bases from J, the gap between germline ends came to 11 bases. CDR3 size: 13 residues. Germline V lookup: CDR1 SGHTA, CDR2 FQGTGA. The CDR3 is CASSATGGTEAFF. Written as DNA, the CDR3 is TGTGCCAGCAGCGCGACAGGTGGCACTGAAGCTTTCTTT.

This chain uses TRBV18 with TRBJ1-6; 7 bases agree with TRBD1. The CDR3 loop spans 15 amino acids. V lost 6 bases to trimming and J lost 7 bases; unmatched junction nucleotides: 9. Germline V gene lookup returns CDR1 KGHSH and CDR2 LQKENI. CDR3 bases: TGTGCCAGCTCCCCCGGAGGGGGCGAAAATTCACCCCTCCACTTT. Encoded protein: CASSPGGGENSPLHF.

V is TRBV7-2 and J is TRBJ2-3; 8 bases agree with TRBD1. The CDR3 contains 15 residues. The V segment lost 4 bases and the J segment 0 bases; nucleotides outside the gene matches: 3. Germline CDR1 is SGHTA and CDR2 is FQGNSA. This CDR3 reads CASSYRTGSTDTQYF. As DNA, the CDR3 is TGTGCCAGCAGCTACCGGACAGGGAGCACAGATACGCAGTATTTT.